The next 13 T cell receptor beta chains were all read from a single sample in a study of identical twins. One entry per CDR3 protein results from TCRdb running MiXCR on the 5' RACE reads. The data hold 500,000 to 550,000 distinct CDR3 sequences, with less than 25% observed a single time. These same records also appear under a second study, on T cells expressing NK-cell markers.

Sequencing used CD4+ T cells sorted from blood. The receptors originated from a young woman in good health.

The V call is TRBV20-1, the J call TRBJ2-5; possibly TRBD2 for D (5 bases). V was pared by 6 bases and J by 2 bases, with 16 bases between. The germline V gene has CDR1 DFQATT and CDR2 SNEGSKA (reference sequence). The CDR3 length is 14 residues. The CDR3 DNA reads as TGCAGTGCCGCTACCGGGATTATACAAGAGACCCAGTACTTC. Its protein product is CSAATGIIQETQYF.

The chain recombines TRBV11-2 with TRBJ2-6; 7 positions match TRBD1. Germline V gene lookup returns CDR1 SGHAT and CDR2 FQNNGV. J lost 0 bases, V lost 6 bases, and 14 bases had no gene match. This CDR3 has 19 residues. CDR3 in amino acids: CASRAVRRQGLSGANVLTF. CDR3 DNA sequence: TGTGCCAGCAGGGCAGTAAGGCGACAGGGTCTCTCTGGGGCCAACGTCCTGACTTTC.

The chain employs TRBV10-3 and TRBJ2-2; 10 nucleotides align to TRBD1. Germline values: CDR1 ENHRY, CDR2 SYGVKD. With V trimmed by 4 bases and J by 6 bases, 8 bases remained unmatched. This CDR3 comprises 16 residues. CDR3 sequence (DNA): TGTGCCATCAGTGGAGACAGGGGGCGCCCCCCCGGGGAGCTGTTTTTT. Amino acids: CAISGDRGRPPGELFF.

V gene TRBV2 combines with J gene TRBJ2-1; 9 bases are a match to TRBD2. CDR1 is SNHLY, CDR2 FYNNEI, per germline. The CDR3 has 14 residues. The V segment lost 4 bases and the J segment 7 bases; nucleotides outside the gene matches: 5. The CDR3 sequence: CASSVLAGRNEQFF. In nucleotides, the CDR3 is TGTGCCAGCAGTGTACTAGCGGGTAGAAATGAGCAGTTCTTC. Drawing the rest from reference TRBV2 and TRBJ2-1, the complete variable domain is EPEVTQTPSHQVTQMGQEVILRCVPISNHLYFYWYRQILGQKVEFLVSFYNNEISEKSEIFDDQFSVERPDGSNFTLKIRSTKLEDSAMYFCASSVLAGRNEQFFGPGTRLTVL.

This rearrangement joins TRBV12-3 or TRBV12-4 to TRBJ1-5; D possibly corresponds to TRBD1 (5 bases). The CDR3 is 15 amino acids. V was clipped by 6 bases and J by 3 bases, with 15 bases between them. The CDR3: CASSREGASNQPQHF. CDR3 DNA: TGTGCCAGCAGCCGGGAAGGGGCCTCCAATCAGCCCCAGCATTTT.

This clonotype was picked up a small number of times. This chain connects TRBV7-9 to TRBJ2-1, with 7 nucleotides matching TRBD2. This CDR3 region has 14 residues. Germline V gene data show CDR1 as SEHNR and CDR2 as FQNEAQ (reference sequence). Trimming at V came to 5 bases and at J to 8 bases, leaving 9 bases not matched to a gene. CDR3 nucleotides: TGTGCCAGCAGCGTAGGACTAGTTGACGATGAGCAGTTCTTC. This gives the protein CASSVGLVDDEQFF.

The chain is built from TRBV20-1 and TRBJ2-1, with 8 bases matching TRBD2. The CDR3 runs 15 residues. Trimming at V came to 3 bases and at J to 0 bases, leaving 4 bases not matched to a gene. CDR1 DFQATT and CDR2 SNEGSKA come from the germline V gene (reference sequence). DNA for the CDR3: TGCAGTGCTAGGGAGCGGGGGACCTCCTACAATGAGCAGTTCTTC. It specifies CSARERGTSYNEQFF.

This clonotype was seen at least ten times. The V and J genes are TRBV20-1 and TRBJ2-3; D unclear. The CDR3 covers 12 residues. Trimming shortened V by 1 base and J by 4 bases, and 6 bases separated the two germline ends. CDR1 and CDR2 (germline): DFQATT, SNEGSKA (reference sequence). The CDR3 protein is CSARGPADTQYF. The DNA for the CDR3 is TGCAGTGCTAGAGGGCCGGCAGATACGCAGTATTTT.

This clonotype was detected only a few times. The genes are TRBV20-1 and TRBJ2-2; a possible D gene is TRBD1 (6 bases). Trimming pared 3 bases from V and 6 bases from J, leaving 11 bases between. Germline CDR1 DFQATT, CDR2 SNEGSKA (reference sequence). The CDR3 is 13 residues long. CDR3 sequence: CSASKPGAGELFF. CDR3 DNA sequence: TGCAGTGCTAGTAAACCAGGGGCCGGGGAGCTGTTTTTT.

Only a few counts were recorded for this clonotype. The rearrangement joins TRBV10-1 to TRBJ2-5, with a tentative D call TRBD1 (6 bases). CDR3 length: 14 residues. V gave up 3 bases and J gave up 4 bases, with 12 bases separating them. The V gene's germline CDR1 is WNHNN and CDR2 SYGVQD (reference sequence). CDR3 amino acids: CASSDGTGLETQYF. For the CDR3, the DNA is TGCGCCAGCAGTGACGGTACAGGGTTAGAGACCCAGTACTTC.

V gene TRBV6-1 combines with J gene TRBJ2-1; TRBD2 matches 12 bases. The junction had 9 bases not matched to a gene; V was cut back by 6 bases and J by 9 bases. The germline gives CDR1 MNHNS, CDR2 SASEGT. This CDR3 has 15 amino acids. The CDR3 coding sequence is TGTGCCAGCAGCCGCCTACTAGCGGGAGGAGCTGAGCAGTTCTTC. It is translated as CASSRLLAGGAEQFF.

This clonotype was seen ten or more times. CDR3 residues: CASSLTGGAEAFF. DNA of the CDR3: TGTGCCAGCAGCTTAACAGGCGGGGCGGAAGCTTTCTTT. The chain carries TRBV7-9 and TRBJ1-1; D is perhaps TRBD1 (5 bases). This CDR3 contains 13 residues. V was pared by 2 bases and J by 8 bases, with 12 bases between. The V gene's germline CDR1 is SEHNR and CDR2 FQNEAQ (reference sequence).

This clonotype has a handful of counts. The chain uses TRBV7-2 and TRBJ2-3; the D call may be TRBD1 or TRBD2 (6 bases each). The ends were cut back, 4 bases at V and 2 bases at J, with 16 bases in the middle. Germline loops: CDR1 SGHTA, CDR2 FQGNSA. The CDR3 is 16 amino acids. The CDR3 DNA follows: TGTGCCAGCAGCTCCCGACGGGGGCGGTACACAGATACGCAGTATTTT. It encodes CASSSRRGRYTDTQYF.